A selection of T cell receptor beta chains follows, all from one sample in a study of T cells in Graves' hyperthyroidism and ophthalmopathy. TCRdb independently ran MiXCR on the multiplex PCR reads; one entry per CDR3 protein. The sample comprises 550,000 to 650,000 distinct CDR3 sequences, 14% of which are singletons, and approximately 13% rests with the top ten. The sequencing sample was made of blood. These receptors were obtained from a woman aged 40-49 years with Graves' hyperthyroidism. Each CDR3 is given with its conserved first and last residue. The order of the fields is clone size, V gene, J gene, D gene, CDR3 DNA, CDR3 protein. A D gene is named only where the DNA matches it firmly. Part of the rows lack a size; the others show once, few, many or a class for expanded clones.

clone_size: few
v_call: TRBV27
j_call: TRBJ2-2
d_call: .
cdr3_nt: TGTGCCAGCCTCCCAGGGGAGGGAGGGACCGGGGAGCTGTTTTTT
cdr3_aa: CASLPGEGGTGELFF

clone_size: many
v_call: TRBV12-3/TRBV12-4
j_call: TRBJ2-3
d_call: .
cdr3_nt: TGTGCCAGCAGTCCTCAGGGGGAGGGCACAGATACGCAGTATTTT
cdr3_aa: CASSPQGEGTDTQYF

clone_size: .
v_call: TRBV24-1
j_call: TRBJ2-1
d_call: .
cdr3_nt: TGTGCCACCAGTGATAGTCGTCTGCCCGGTGAGCAGTTCTTC
cdr3_aa: CATSDSRLPGEQFF

clone_size: .
v_call: TRBV6-1
j_call: TRBJ2-1
d_call: .
cdr3_nt: TGTGCCAGCAGTGAATTCGGGGAGCAGTTCTTC
cdr3_aa: CASSEFGEQFF

clone_size: .
v_call: TRBV12-3/TRBV12-4
j_call: TRBJ2-7
d_call: TRBD2
cdr3_nt: TGTGCCAGCAGTTTATATCCGGGACTAGCGGGATCGGGTACATCCGAGCAGTACTTC
cdr3_aa: CASSLYPGLAGSGTSEQYF

clone_size: many
v_call: TRBV15
j_call: TRBJ1-5
d_call: .
cdr3_nt: TGTGCCACCAGCAGAGGCGGGCAGCCCCAGCATTTT
cdr3_aa: CATSRGGQPQHF

clone_size: few
v_call: TRBV9
j_call: TRBJ2-5
d_call: TRBD1
cdr3_nt: TGTGCCAGCAGCTCCCTCGGACAGGGGATGGAGACCCAGTACTTC
cdr3_aa: CASSSLGQGMETQYF

clone_size: many
v_call: TRBV28
j_call: TRBJ2-1
d_call: .
cdr3_nt: TGTGCCAGCAGTTTACAGGGGCTCGATGAGCAGTTCTTC
cdr3_aa: CASSLQGLDEQFF

clone_size: many
v_call: TRBV12-3/TRBV12-4
j_call: TRBJ2-3
d_call: TRBD1
cdr3_nt: TGTGCCAGCAGTTTGGGGACAGGGGACGATACGCAGTATTTT
cdr3_aa: CASSLGTGDDTQYF

clone_size: few
v_call: TRBV27
j_call: TRBJ2-2
d_call: TRBD2
cdr3_nt: TGTGCCAGCAGTCTCCTAGCGGGAGCTTCCACCGGGGAGCTGTTTTTT
cdr3_aa: CASSLLAGASTGELFF

clone_size: .
v_call: TRBV6-1
j_call: TRBJ2-3
d_call: .
cdr3_nt: TGTGCCAGCAAAAGCTTCGCAGGGACCACAGATACGCAGTATTTT
cdr3_aa: CASKSFAGTTDTQYF

clone_size: once
v_call: TRBV13
j_call: TRBJ2-1
d_call: TRBD2
cdr3_nt: TGTGCCAGCAGCAAGGGACTAGCGGGAGAGCATGAGCAGTTCTTC
cdr3_aa: CASSKGLAGEHEQFF

clone_size: many
v_call: TRBV20-1
j_call: TRBJ2-1
d_call: .
cdr3_nt: TGCAGTGCTAGAGATTTTTCGCTCAATGAGCAGTTCTTC
cdr3_aa: CSARDFSLNEQFF

clone_size: many
v_call: TRBV6-1
j_call: TRBJ2-7
d_call: .
cdr3_nt: TGTGCCAGCAGGAAGGCTTCATCCTACGAGCAGTACTTC
cdr3_aa: CASRKASSYEQYF